Each of the 29 T cell receptor beta chains below was sequenced from the same sample in a study of blood T cells in healthy people across ages. A second roughly 7 to 12 cycle PCR used barcoded and J-beta primers. TCRdb re-called the 5' RACE reads through MiXCR, storing one row per CDR3 protein. Here the sample spans roughly 650,000 distinct CDR3 sequences, approximately 31% being singletons. The sample was blood. The receptors derive from an elderly woman in good health.

There are many counts of this clonotype. The J gene is TRBJ2-1, the V gene TRBV12-3 or TRBV12-4, with TRBD1 identical over 9 bases. V shed 5 bases and J 6 bases; nucleotides not matched to a gene: 11. This CDR3 has 16 residues. This CDR3 is CASSERAPGQGNEQFF. CDR3 bases: TGTGCCAGCAGTGAGAGAGCTCCGGGACAGGGCAATGAGCAGTTCTTC.

This clonotype showed up many times. V and J are TRBV9 and TRBJ2-7, with 8 bases fitting TRBD1. This CDR3 comprises 14 residues. Per germline, CDR1 SGDLS and CDR2 YYNGEE. V trimming: 0 bases; J trimming: 3 bases; junction bases outside the gene matches: 2. The chain's CDR3 is CASSVGDRFYEQYF. For the CDR3, the DNA is TGTGCCAGCAGCGTAGGGGACAGGTTCTACGAGCAGTACTTC.

This clonotype showed up many times. The chain combines TRBV10-2 with TRBJ2-1, with 12 bases that match TRBD2. After removal of 4 bases from V and 4 bases from J, the junction contained 5 bases not matched to a gene. This CDR3 comprises 16 residues. Germline lookup yields CDR1 WSHSY and CDR2 SAAADI. The CDR3 nucleotides are TGCGCCAGCAGTGGGGCACTAGCGGGGGGATACAATGAGCAGTTCTTC. This gives the protein CASSGALAGGYNEQFF.

This clonotype was seen many times. V usage is TRBV20-1 and J usage is TRBJ2-3; 14 positions agree with TRBD2. Germline V gene sequence: CDR1 DFQATT, CDR2 SNEGSKA (reference sequence). Germline trimming cut 2 bases from V and 2 bases from J; bases unmatched to any gene: 6. The CDR3 has 17 amino acids. Here the CDR3 reads CSARFGLAGGYTDTQYF. The CDR3 DNA reads as TGCAGTGCTAGATTCGGACTAGCGGGGGGATACACAGATACGCAGTATTTT.

The chain is built from TRBV7-2 and TRBJ2-5, with TRBD1 matching over 8 bases. CDR3 length equals 14 residues. The V and J ends lost 4 bases and 5 bases, in that order; junction bases with no gene match: 6. Germline values: CDR1 SGHTA, CDR2 FQGNSA. CDR3 nucleotides: TGTGCCAGCAGCTCACAGGGGGGCTCGGAGACCCAGTACTTC. Residues: CASSSQGGSETQYF.

This clonotype was found many times. The chain combines TRBV11-2 with TRBJ2-7, with 9 bases fitting TRBD1. CDR3 length: 15 amino acids. Germline CDR1 SGHAT, CDR2 FQNNGV. V was clipped by 0 bases and J by 2 bases; unmatched bases: 2. CDR3 protein: CASSLDTGGPYEQYF. The CDR3 DNA is TGTGCCAGCAGCTTAGATACAGGGGGCCCCTACGAGCAGTACTTC. Looking up the rest from reference TRBV11-2 and TRBJ2-7 gives the full variable domain: EAGVAQSPRYKIIEKRQSVAFWCNPISGHATLYWYQQILGQGPKLLIQFQNNGVVDDSQLPKDRFSAERLKGVDSTLKIQPAKLEDSAVYLCASSLDTGGPYEQYFGPGTRLTVT.

There are many counts of this clonotype. The V call is TRBV6-6, the J call TRBJ1-2, with 7 bases that match TRBD1. V was clipped by 5 bases and J by 3 bases; unmatched bases: 9. From germline, CDR1 is MNHNY and CDR2 SVGAGI (reference sequence). This CDR3 comprises 15 residues. For the CDR3, the DNA is TGTGCCAGCAGTGACCGACAGGGAGGCGACTATGGCTACACCTTC. Encoded protein: CASSDRQGGDYGYTF.

This clonotype was recorded a few times. This may be a read error, as it is one base from a much larger clone. The rearrangement joins TRBV5-5 to TRBJ2-7; D call uncertain. V dropped 6 bases and J dropped 7 bases, with 20 bases sitting between them. Germline V lookup: CDR1 SGHKS, CDR2 YYEKEE (reference sequence). CDR3 size: 14 residues. The CDR3 sequence is CASIREILANEQYF. The CDR3 DNA follows: TGTGCCAGCATACGAGAGATTTTGGCCAATGAGCAGTACTTC.

The rearrangement links TRBV9 to TRBJ2-3; TRBD1 matches 7 bases. This CDR3 contains 16 residues. The germline V gene has CDR1 SGDLS and CDR2 YYNGEE. The V segment lost 3 bases and the J segment 4 bases; nucleotides outside the gene matches: 11. As DNA, the CDR3 is TGTGCCAGCAGCGAAACGACAGGGAAACTAGCAGATACGCAGTATTTT. It translates to CASSETTGKLADTQYF.

The table lists this clonotype with a few counts. The V gene is TRBV30, the J gene TRBJ1-3, with D tentatively TRBD1 (6 bases). The length of the CDR3 is 13 residues. The germline V gene has CDR1 GTSNPN and CDR2 SVGIG (reference sequence). V gave up 5 bases and J gave up 3 bases, with 11 bases separating them. DNA for the CDR3: TGTGCCTGGGAACAGGGAGGTGGAAACACCATATATTTT. This encodes CAWEQGGGNTIYF.

In its sample, this clonotype was seen many times. This rearrangement joins TRBV7-2 to TRBJ1-1; 11 bases match TRBD1. CDR1 and CDR2 (germline): SGHTA, FQGNSA. V was clipped by 3 bases and J by 5 bases; unmatched bases: 17. The CDR3 is 19 amino acids. CDR3: CASSFLGRTGGLVGTEAFF. Here the CDR3 DNA reads TGTGCCAGCAGCTTCCTCGGTAGGACAGGGGGCCTCGTTGGGACTGAAGCTTTCTTT.

The V gene is TRBV7-2, the J gene TRBJ1-1; 9 bases agree with TRBD1. Per the germline V gene, CDR1 is SGHTA and CDR2 is FQGNSA. The CDR3 has 12 amino acids. V trimming: 3 bases; J trimming: 10 bases; junction bases outside the gene matches: 3. DNA for the CDR3: TGTGCCAGCAGCTTTACAGGGGGCCGAGCTTTCTTT. This codes for CASSFTGGRAFF.

In regard to this clonotype: A read error is possible here, since a much larger clone lies one base away. The chain couples TRBV20-1 to TRBJ2-3; no reliable D call. The V gene lost 4 bases and the J gene lost 4 bases, with 12 bases spanning the gap. The CDR3 runs to 13 residues. Germline V gives CDR1 DFQATT, CDR2 SNEGSKA (reference sequence). CDR3 amino acids: CSATKIAADTQYF. In DNA form, the CDR3 reads TGCAGTGCTACCAAAATAGCAGCAGATACGCAGTATTTT.

The chain has TRBV9 and TRBJ2-7, with 10 bases lining up with TRBD2. V lost 4 bases, J lost 7 bases, and 17 bases stayed unmatched. The germline V gene has CDR1 SGDLS and CDR2 YYNGEE. The CDR3 totals 17 residues. CDR3: CASSSSSGGFSYNEQYF. Written as DNA, the CDR3 is TGTGCCAGCAGCTCGTCTAGCGGGGGTTTTTCCTACAATGAGCAGTACTTC. Complete variable domain (other parts from reference TRBV9 and TRBJ2-7): DSGVTQTPKHLITATGQRVTLRCSPRSGDLSVYWYQQSLDQGLQFLIQYYNGEERAKGNILERFSAQQFPDLHSELNLSSLELGDSALYFCASSSSSGGFSYNEQYFGPGTRLTVT.

For this clonotype: Just one base apart from a much larger clone, this may be a read error. The V call is TRBV6-1, the J call TRBJ2-2; the D gene is possibly TRBD2 (7 bases). Germline V gives CDR1 MNHNS, CDR2 SASEGT. This CDR3 spans 14 amino acids. The CDR3 DNA follows: TGTGCCAGCAGTGGACGGGGGGCTGCCGGGAAGCTGTTTTTT. Translated, it gives CASSGRGAAGKLFF.

This clonotype was counted ten times or more. CDR3: CASSQDTSGGSSYNEQFF. As DNA, the CDR3 is TGTGCCAGCAGCCAGGATACTAGCGGGGGGAGCTCCTACAATGAGCAGTTCTTC. The V gene is TRBV4-2, the J gene TRBJ2-1, with 12 bases lining up with TRBD2. This CDR3 contains 18 residues. The germline gives CDR1 LGHNA, CDR2 YNFKEQ. With 3 bases clipped from V and 0 bases from J, the junction kept 6 bases outside the gene matches.

In its sample, this clonotype was seen many times. V usage is TRBV12-3 or TRBV12-4 and J usage is TRBJ1-6; 7 nucleotides match TRBD1. The CDR3 has 12 residues. V shed 6 bases and J 13 bases; nucleotides not matched to a gene: 6. The CDR3 here is CASRGTVSPLHF. The DNA of the CDR3 is TGTGCCAGCAGGGGGACAGTTAGCCCCCTCCACTTT.

This clonotype was seen many times. The chain is built from TRBV20-1 and TRBJ2-3; 7 bases are shared with TRBD1. The CDR3 length is 15 residues. Germline lookup yields CDR1 DFQATT and CDR2 SNEGSKA (reference sequence). With V trimmed by 5 bases and J by 0 bases, 8 bases remained unmatched. The CDR3 bases are TGCAGTGCTCCGTACAGGGGTAGTAGCACAGATACGCAGTATTTT. Translation gives CSAPYRGSSTDTQYF.

There are many counts of this clonotype. The V and J genes are TRBV7-2 and TRBJ1-2, with D perhaps TRBD1 (5 bases). Germline V lookup: CDR1 SGHTA, CDR2 FQGNSA. V was pared by 5 bases and J by 4 bases, with 17 bases between. The CDR3 runs 15 residues. CDR3 bases: TGTGCCAGCAGCCTGGACACGGGAGCGCGCTATGGCTACACCTTC. Protein sequence: CASSLDTGARYGYTF.

This clonotype has more than one count but fewer than ten. The chain links TRBV5-6 to TRBJ2-7, with TRBD1 identical over 9 bases. CDR3 length: 15 amino acids. From germline, CDR1 is SGHDT and CDR2 YYEEEE. J lost 6 bases, V lost 3 bases, and 10 bases had no gene match. The CDR3 region is CASSSYFRDRVEQYF. Written as DNA, the CDR3 is TGTGCCAGCAGCTCTTACTTCCGGGACAGGGTCGAGCAGTACTTC.

This clonotype was recorded once. This chain uses TRBV28 with TRBJ2-7; no firm D call. The CDR3 has 14 residues. V was pared by 1 base and J by 5 bases, with 12 bases between. The germline V gene has CDR1 MDHEN and CDR2 SYDVKM. CDR3 in amino acids: CASSLSPGEHEQYF. The CDR3 DNA reads TGTGCCAGCAGTTTATCCCCTGGAGAGCACGAGCAGTACTTC.

Turning to this clonotype: The junction differs from germline at one of its ends, possibly a read error. The chain links TRBV15 to TRBJ1-6, with a tentative D call TRBD1 (5 bases). This CDR3 is built from 14 residues. Germline CDR1 is LNHNV and CDR2 is YYDKDF (reference sequence). The CDR3 is CAASRPGSNSPLHF. DNA for the CDR3: TGTGCCGCCAGCCGGCCAGGGTCTAATTCACCCCTCCACTTT.

This sequence joins TRBV12-3 or TRBV12-4 and TRBJ1-2; D call uncertain. The CDR3 has 14 residues. V gave up 5 bases and J gave up 2 bases, with 12 bases separating them. The CDR3 sequence is CASSPGLENYGYTF. CDR3 nucleotide sequence: TGTGCCAGCAGTCCCGGCCTTGAAAACTATGGCTACACCTTC.

This clonotype was counted ten times or more. The CDR3 sequence is CASLGTDYNSPLHF. The CDR3, as DNA: TGTGCCAGCCTCGGAACAGATTATAATTCACCCCTCCACTTT. The J gene is TRBJ1-6, the V gene TRBV12-3 or TRBV12-4; D unclear. This CDR3 has 14 residues. Trimming removed 8 bases from V and 4 bases from J, with 12 bases in between.

This clonotype occurred many times. The chain combines TRBV5-1 with TRBJ2-1, with TRBD2 identical over 8 bases. The germline V gene encodes CDR1 SGHRS and CDR2 YFSETQ. The CDR3 length is 15 residues. V lost 0 bases and J lost 7; bases outside the gene matches: 6. CDR3 amino acids: CASSLGGLGRNEQFF. CDR3 in DNA: TGCGCCAGCAGCTTGGGGGGACTAGGGAGGAATGAGCAGTTCTTC.

As to this clonotype: A read error may be the cause here, since a much bigger clone is one base away. The chain uses TRBV20-1 and TRBJ2-7; TRBD2 matches 12 bases. V dropped 4 bases and J dropped 10; count of bases not matched to a gene: 14. There are 15 residues in the CDR3. The germline CDR1 and CDR2 sequences are DFQATT and SNEGSKA (reference sequence). Written as DNA, the CDR3 is TGCAGTGCTATTGCCGGACTAGCGGGGTTCGAGGCCCAGTACTTC. Its translation is CSAIAGLAGFEAQYF.

Concerning this clonotype: Being one base from a much bigger clone, this may be a read error. This chain uses TRBV5-1 with TRBJ1-1; D ambiguous. CDR1 is SGHRS, CDR2 YFSETQ, per germline. The CDR3 runs to 13 residues. This chain's CDR3 is CVSSSPGATEAFF. DNA for the CDR3: TGCGTCAGCAGCTCCCCGGGCGCTACTGAAGCTTTCTTT.

J is TRBJ2-5 and V is TRBV7-8; TRBD1 matches at 8 bases. The J call is in doubt because the DNA end fits TRBJ2-7 better. Germline V gives CDR1 SGHVS, CDR2 FQNEAQ. This CDR3 comprises 15 residues. Here the CDR3 DNA reads TGTGCCAGCAGCCGAGGAACCGACAGGGGCTACGAGCAGTACTTC. Translation gives CASSRGTDRGYEQYF.

Many counts were recorded for this clonotype. The chain is built from TRBV7-9 and TRBJ2-6; tentatively, D is TRBD1 or TRBD2 (6 bases each). Germline V gene lookup returns CDR1 SEHNR and CDR2 FQNEAQ (reference sequence). Trimming removed 7 bases from V and 2 bases from J, with 15 bases in between. This CDR3 region has 16 residues. In DNA form, the CDR3 reads TGTGCCAGCACCCCTAATGGGGGGCCTGGGGCCAACGTCCTGACTTTC. Translation: CASTPNGGPGANVLTF.